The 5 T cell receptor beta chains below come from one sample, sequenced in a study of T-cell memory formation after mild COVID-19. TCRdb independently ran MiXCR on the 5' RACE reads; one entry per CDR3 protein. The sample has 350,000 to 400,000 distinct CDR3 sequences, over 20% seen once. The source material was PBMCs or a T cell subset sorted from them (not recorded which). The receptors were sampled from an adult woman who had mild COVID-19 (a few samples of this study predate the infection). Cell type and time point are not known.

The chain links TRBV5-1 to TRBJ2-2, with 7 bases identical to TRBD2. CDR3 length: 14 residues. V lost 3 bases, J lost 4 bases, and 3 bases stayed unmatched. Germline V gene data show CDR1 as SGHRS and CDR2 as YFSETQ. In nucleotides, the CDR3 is TGCGCCAGCAGCTCCGGCGGGGGCACCGGGGAGCTGTTTTTT. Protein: CASSSGGGTGELFF.

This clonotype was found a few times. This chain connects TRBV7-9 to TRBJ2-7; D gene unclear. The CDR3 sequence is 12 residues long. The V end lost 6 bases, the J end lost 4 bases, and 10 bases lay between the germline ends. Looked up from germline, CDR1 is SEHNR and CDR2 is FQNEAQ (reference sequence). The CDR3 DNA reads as TGTGCCAGCAGGCCTAGTGGTTACGAGCAGTACTTC. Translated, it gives CASRPSGYEQYF.

The CDR3 bases are TGTGCCACCAGTGACAACAGGGATATGAACACTGAAGCTTTCTTT. Encoded protein: CATSDNRDMNTEAFF. V usage is TRBV24-1 and J usage is TRBJ1-1; D perhaps matches TRBD1 (6 bases). Germline V gene data show CDR1 as KGHDR and CDR2 as SFDVKD. The length of the CDR3 is 15 residues. Trimming took off 4 bases at V and 0 bases at J, with 11 bases between the two ends.

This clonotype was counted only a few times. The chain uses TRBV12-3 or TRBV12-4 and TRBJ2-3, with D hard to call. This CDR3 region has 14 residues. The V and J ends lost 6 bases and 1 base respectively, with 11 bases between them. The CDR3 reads CASSWKQGTDTQYF. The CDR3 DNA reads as TGTGCCAGCAGCTGGAAGCAGGGCACAGATACGCAGTATTTT.

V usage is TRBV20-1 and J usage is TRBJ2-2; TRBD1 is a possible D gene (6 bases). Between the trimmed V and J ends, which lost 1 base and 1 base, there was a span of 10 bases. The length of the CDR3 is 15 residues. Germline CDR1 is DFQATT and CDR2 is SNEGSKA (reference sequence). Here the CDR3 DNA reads TGCAGTGCTAGAGCGACAGGAGAGAACACCGGGGAGCTGTTTTTT. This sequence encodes CSARATGENTGELFF.